Listed here are 27 T cell receptor beta chains from one sample, sequenced in a study of shared clonotypes between healthy human individuals. Only in-frame clones appear in the TCRdb table, and some are missing; sequencing was by immunoSEQ multiplex PCR. The table lists roughly 1.4 million clones, 97% to 99% of them singletons. Sequenced sample: naive CD4+ T cells sorted from blood. Subset defined: CD45RA+ positively selected. These TCRs come from a man aged 25 to 45 in good health.

The table lists this clone with a count of one. The gene calls are TRBV5-4 and TRBJ2-7; D is undetermined. V lost 0 bases and J lost 4, with 8 bases in between. CDR1 SGHNT and CDR2 YYREEE come from the germline V gene (reference sequence). The CDR3 contains 13 residues. This chain's CDR3 is CASSLGHGYEQYF. In DNA, the CDR3 is TGTGCCAGCAGCTTGGGGCACGGATACGAGCAGTACTTC.

The chain uses TRBV14 and TRBJ1-1, with a weak D call TRBD1 (5 bases). The CDR3 length is 12 residues. The V end was cut by 8 bases, the J end by 6 bases, with 13 bases between. Per the germline V gene, CDR1 is SGHDN and CDR2 is FVKESK. Here the CDR3 reads CASSRGMSEAFF. The CDR3 bases are TGTGCCAGCTCCCGGGGGATGTCTGAAGCTTTCTTT.

J is TRBJ2-5 and V is TRBV11-2; unclear D gene. V lost 3 bases and J 5 bases, leaving 10 bases between the germline ends. This CDR3 region has 13 residues. Germline CDR1 is SGHAT and CDR2 is FQNNGV. The CDR3 DNA reads TGTGCCAGCAGCTTGGGTCACGGGGAGACCCAGTACTTC. Translated: CASSLGHGETQYF.

This chain links TRBV7-7 with TRBJ2-1; 7 bases fit TRBD1. The CDR3 is 15 amino acids. Trimming at V came to 3 bases and at J to 0 bases, leaving 2 bases not matched to a gene. Per the germline V gene, CDR1 is SSHAT and CDR2 is FNYEAQ (reference sequence). The CDR3 loop is CASSLDRSSYNEQFF. CDR3 bases: TGTGCCAGCAGCTTGGACAGGAGCTCCTACAATGAGCAGTTCTTC.

The rearrangement joins TRBV18 to TRBJ2-1; unclear D gene. V was shortened by 2 bases and J by 4 bases, with 15 bases between the two germline ends. There are 16 residues in the CDR3. The germline CDR1 and CDR2 sequences are KGHSH and LQKENI. The CDR3 reads CASSPLLAEWYNEQFF. The CDR3 DNA follows: TGTGCCAGCTCACCATTACTGGCAGAGTGGTACAATGAGCAGTTCTTC. The full variable domain, its missing parts supplied by reference TRBV18 and TRBJ2-1, is NAGVMQNPRHLVRRRGQEARLRCSPMKGHSHVYWYRQLPEEGLKFMVYLQKENIIDESGMPKERFSAEFPKEGPSILRIQQVVRGDSAAYFCASSPLLAEWYNEQFFGPGTRLTVL.

The J gene is TRBJ2-1, the V gene TRBV10-3; D not resolved. In germline, CDR1 is ENHRY, CDR2 SYGVKD. The CDR3 has 11 residues. The V gene lost 5 bases and the J gene lost 6 bases, with 5 bases spanning the gap. CDR3 in amino acids: CAISILNEQFF. For the CDR3, the DNA is TGTGCCATCAGTATTCTCAATGAGCAGTTCTTC.

The V gene is TRBV9, the J gene TRBJ2-7, with 10 bases fitting TRBD1. V gave up 4 bases and J gave up 4 bases; unmatched junction bases: 5. Germline V gives CDR1 SGDLS, CDR2 YYNGEE. The CDR3 is made up of 14 amino acids. The CDR3 DNA follows: TGTGCCAGCAGCCCCTGGGACAGGGGTTACGAGCAGTACTTC. It codes for CASSPWDRGYEQYF.

The chain is built from TRBV29-1 and TRBJ2-7; TRBD1 agrees at 7 bases. J gave up 0 bases and V 6 bases, and 8 bases lay outside the gene matches. The CDR3 runs 14 residues. Germline-derived CDR1 and CDR2 are SQVTM and ANQGSEA. CDR3 loop: CSVGMGQNSYEQYF. CDR3 DNA: TGCAGCGTCGGGATGGGACAGAACTCCTACGAGCAGTACTTC.

The chain recombines TRBV28 with TRBJ2-3; D not resolved. The CDR3 spans 16 residues. Germline V lookup: CDR1 MDHEN, CDR2 SYDVKM. Trimming shortened V by 6 bases and J by 0 bases, and 16 bases separated the two germline ends. CDR3 sequence: CASRPGLGRSTDTQYF. As DNA, the CDR3 is TGTGCCAGCAGGCCCGGATTGGGCCGTAGCACAGATACGCAGTATTTT.

The V and J genes are TRBV9 and TRBJ2-3; D unclear. Trimming removed 0 bases from V and 6 bases from J, with 11 bases in between. Per germline, CDR1 SGDLS and CDR2 YYNGEE. The CDR3 has 14 residues. In nucleotides, the CDR3 is TGTGCCAGCAGCGTAGGTTCAGCGACGGATACGCAGTATTTT. Translated, it gives CASSVGSATDTQYF. The variable domain in full, with the rest retrieved from reference TRBV9 and TRBJ2-3, is DSGVTQTPKHLITATGQRVTLRCSPRSGDLSVYWYQQSLDQGLQFLIQYYNGEERAKGNILERFSAQQFPDLHSELNLSSLELGDSALYFCASSVGSATDTQYFGPGTRLTVL.

The chain is built from TRBV28 and TRBJ2-2; possibly TRBD1 for D (6 bases). The CDR3 loop spans 13 amino acids. Germline CDR1 MDHEN, CDR2 SYDVKM. V dropped 6 bases and J dropped 6 bases, with 11 bases sitting between them. The CDR3 region is CASRLQGAGELFF. The CDR3 nucleotides read TGTGCCAGCAGGTTACAGGGCGCCGGGGAGCTGTTTTTT.

The J gene is TRBJ2-3, the V gene TRBV19; 7 bases fit TRBD1. In germline, CDR1 is LNHDA, CDR2 SQIVND (reference sequence). J was trimmed by 2 bases and V by 3 bases; bases with no gene match: 8. CDR3 length: 16 residues. Here the CDR3 DNA reads TGTGCCAGTAGTATTTGGGGACAGATAAACACAGATACGCAGTATTTT. Translating gives CASSIWGQINTDTQYF.

The sample holds a few counts of this clone. Other DNA sequences of this sample code for an identical CDR3. V gene TRBV7-9 combines with J gene TRBJ2-1; weak D call: TRBD1 (6 bases). Germline values: CDR1 SEHNR, CDR2 FQNEAQ (reference sequence). The CDR3 is made up of 13 amino acids. The V end was cut by 5 bases, the J end by 4 bases, with 9 bases between. CDR3 sequence reads: CASSLGQYNEQFF. In DNA form, the CDR3 reads TGTGCCAGCAGCCTCGGACAGTACAATGAGCAGTTCTTC.

This clone came up once. The genes are TRBV5-4 and TRBJ2-7; 8 bases fit TRBD2. After removal of 7 bases from V and 6 bases from J, the junction contained 15 bases not matched to a gene. The CDR3 length is 15 residues. Germline V gene data show CDR1 as SGHNT and CDR2 as YYREEE (reference sequence). CDR3 in DNA: TGTGCCAGCGGACCAGCGGGAGTTCCCCTCTTCGAGCAGTACTTC. Translated, it gives CASGPAGVPLFEQYF.

This chain connects TRBV6-5 to TRBJ2-3; D is ambiguous. CDR1 MNHEY and CDR2 SVGAGI come from the germline V gene. V was trimmed by 6 bases and J by 5 bases, leaving 6 bases between them. The CDR3 spans 11 residues. The CDR3 coding sequence is TGTGCCAGCAGCCGCCAAGATACGCAGTATTTT. As protein: CASSRQDTQYF.

The chain combines TRBV7-2 with TRBJ2-1, with 13 nucleotides matching TRBD2. Per the germline V gene, CDR1 is SGHTA and CDR2 is FQGNSA. The CDR3 sequence is 15 residues long. Trimming took 4 bases from V and 7 from J; bases not matched to a gene: 4. The CDR3 loop is CASSSGLAGANEQFF. CDR3 nucleotides: TGTGCCAGCAGCTCAGGACTAGCGGGAGCAAATGAGCAGTTCTTC.

The chain uses TRBV5-4 and TRBJ1-2; a weak D match, TRBD1 (6 bases). CDR3 length: 15 amino acids. V shed 0 bases and J shed 4 bases, with 13 bases lying between them. Germline CDR1 reads SGHNT; CDR2 reads YYREEE (reference sequence). In DNA, the CDR3 is TGTGCCAGCAGCTTGGCCCGGGGGGCTGGCTATGGCTACACCTTC. Residues: CASSLARGAGYGYTF.

The CDR3 sequence: CASSQESPGGNTQYF. The CDR3 DNA reads as TGTGCCAGCAGCCAAGAGAGTCCAGGGGGAAATACGCAGTATTTT. The J gene is TRBJ2-3, the V gene TRBV4-2; 7 bases line up with TRBD1. Germline V lookup: CDR1 LGHNA, CDR2 YNFKEQ. The CDR3 loop spans 15 amino acids. J lost 7 bases, V lost 0 bases, and 7 bases had no gene match.

J is TRBJ1-5 and V is TRBV29-1; D remains unclear. Trimming removed 7 bases at V and 0 bases at J, with 7 bases between. Germline CDR1 SQVTM, CDR2 ANQGSEA. The CDR3 contains 12 residues. The CDR3 bases are TGCAGCGCATCGGATAGCAATCAGCCCCAGCATTTT. Amino acid sequence: CSASDSNQPQHF.

The chain combines TRBV19 with TRBJ1-2; D may be TRBD1 (6 bases). CDR1 and CDR2 from the germline V gene are LNHDA and SQIVND (reference sequence). This CDR3 is 13 amino acids long. V was clipped by 8 bases and J by 7 bases, with 17 bases between them. The CDR3 region has the DNA TGTGCCAGTGGCACCGCGGACAGCCTTGGCTACACCTTC. Translated: CASGTADSLGYTF.

This chain uses TRBV28 with TRBJ1-1; D possibly corresponds to TRBD1 (6 bases). The CDR3 length is 12 residues. V was clipped by 5 bases and J by 7 bases, with 11 bases between them. CDR1 MDHEN and CDR2 SYDVKM come from the germline V gene. The CDR3 loop is CASSTGFVEAFF. CDR3 coding DNA: TGTGCCAGCAGTACAGGGTTCGTTGAAGCTTTCTTT.

The V call is TRBV2, the J call TRBJ1-3; D gene ambiguous. Germline assignment: CDR1 SNHLY and CDR2 FYNNEI. Trimming cost V 4 bases and J 0 bases, with 4 bases left between them. This CDR3 has 13 amino acids. CDR3 amino acids: CASSADSGNTIYF. CDR3 nucleotide sequence: TGTGCCAGCAGTGCTGACTCTGGAAACACCATATATTTT.

The chain carries TRBV30 and TRBJ2-3; no clear D. Trimming stripped 0 bases from V and 6 bases from J, with 13 bases between. In germline, CDR1 is GTSNPN, CDR2 SVGIG (reference sequence). The CDR3 has 14 residues. The CDR3 spells CAWSVGRRRDTQYF. In DNA, the CDR3 is TGTGCCTGGAGTGTAGGTAGGCGTCGTGATACGCAGTATTTT.

The chain carries TRBV19 and TRBJ1-2, with D perhaps TRBD1 (5 bases). The CDR3 sequence is 15 residues long. CDR1 is LNHDA and CDR2 is SQIVND in the germline V gene (reference sequence). V lost 4 bases, J lost 0 bases, and 12 bases lay in between. In DNA form, the CDR3 reads TGTGCCAGTAGTACCGCCCGAGGGGCTAACTATGGCTACACCTTC. Its translation is CASSTARGANYGYTF. Using reference TRBV19 and TRBJ1-2 for the parts outside the CDR3, the full variable domain is DGGITQSPKYLFRKEGQNVTLSCEQNLNHDAMYWYRQDPGQGLRLIYYSQIVNDFQKGDIAEGYSVSREKKESFPLTVTSAQKNPTAFYLCASSTARGANYGYTFGSGTRLTVV.

Regarding this clone: Other DNA sequences in this specimen translate into the identical CDR3. The chain uses TRBV7-9 and TRBJ2-5; D gene uncertain. The germline V gene encodes CDR1 SEHNR and CDR2 FQNEAQ (reference sequence). The CDR3 sequence is 12 residues long. V was pared by 5 bases and J by 5 bases, with 9 bases between. The CDR3 protein is CASSPQGETQYF. In DNA, the CDR3 is TGTGCCAGCAGCCCCCAAGGGGAGACCCAGTACTTC. The full variable domain, rest sourced from reference TRBV7-9 and TRBJ2-5, is DTGVSQNPRHKITKRGQNVTFRCDPISEHNRLYWYRQTLGQGPEFLTYFQNEAQLEKSRLLSDRFSAERPKGSFSTLEIQRTEQGDSAMYLCASSPQGETQYFGPGTRLLVL.

Concerning this clone itself: This CDR3 is also generated by other DNA sequences in the sample. The V gene is TRBV29-1, the J gene TRBJ1-5; D not certain. Germline V lookup: CDR1 SQVTM, CDR2 ANQGSEA. The CDR3 covers 12 residues. The V end was cut by 7 bases, the J end by 0 bases, with 7 bases between. The CDR3 bases are TGCAGCGCCGGGTCTAGCAATCAGCCCCAGCATTTT. Amino acid sequence: CSAGSSNQPQHF.

The chain links TRBV28 to TRBJ2-5; 8 positions match TRBD1. There are 16 residues in the CDR3. The ends lost 7 bases at V and 1 base at J; junction bases unmatched: 11. The germline CDR1 and CDR2 sequences are MDHEN and SYDVKM. The CDR3 here is CASTFGQGHIQETQYF. CDR3 nucleotide sequence: TGTGCCAGCACCTTTGGACAGGGTCACATCCAAGAGACCCAGTACTTC.